A single sample gave rise to the 23 T cell receptor beta chains below, sequenced in a study of blood T cells in healthy people across ages. With a J-beta primer mix and a sample-barcoded 5' primer, a second PCR ran roughly 6 to 12 cycles. One entry per CDR3 protein results from TCRdb running MiXCR on the 5' RACE reads. The sample records roughly 700,000 distinct CDR3 sequences, over 45% being singletons. The sequenced sample consisted of blood. The receptor set was obtained from a woman aged 55 to 70 in good health.

This clonotype has only one observation. The junction differs from germline at one of its ends, possibly a read error. V usage is TRBV14 and J usage is TRBJ2-1; D is uncertain. Near its end, the DNA agrees better with TRBJ2-7, so the J call may be wrong. Germline V gives CDR1 SGHDN, CDR2 FVKESK. The CDR3 has 14 amino acids. In DNA, the CDR3 is TGTGCCAGCAGCCACAGAAGGCTCTCCGACGAGCAGTACTTC. Translating gives CASSHRRLSDEQYF.

CDR3 bases: TGCAGTGCCTACTTCACGGGAGGGCCGGGTAATGAGCAGTTCTTC. Its translation: CSAYFTGGPGNEQFF. This chain joins TRBV20-1 and TRBJ2-1; 8 positions match TRBD2. V shed 6 bases, J shed 7 bases, and the junction held 14 bases outside the gene matches. Germline CDR1 DFQATT, CDR2 SNEGSKA (reference sequence). The CDR3 length is 15 residues.

The chain recombines TRBV7-2 with TRBJ1-4; D is uncertain. Trimming pared 3 bases from V and 8 bases from J, leaving 16 bases between. CDR1 and CDR2 from the germline V gene are SGHTA and FQGNSA. CDR3 length equals 15 residues. CDR3 coding DNA: TGTGCCAGCAGCTTTATCGGGAAGGACCGAGAAAAACTGTTTTTT. This codes for CASSFIGKDREKLFF.

This clonotype came up a few times. The chain carries TRBV5-1 and TRBJ1-2; 8 nucleotides align to TRBD1. The CDR3 is 15 residues long. The ends lost 4 bases at V and 8 bases at J; junction bases unmatched: 13. CDR1 and CDR2 from the germline V gene are SGHRS and YFSETQ. CDR3 in DNA: TGCGCCAGCAGCCCGAGGCCTACAGGGGGTGCAGGCTACACCTTC. This gives the protein CASSPRPTGGAGYTF.

This clonotype was seen only a few times. The chain employs TRBV29-1 and TRBJ1-1; 8 positions match TRBD1. The CDR3 runs to 13 residues. The J segment lost 0 bases and the V segment lost 7 bases, leaving 4 bases of the junction unmatched. Germline lookup yields CDR1 SQVTM and CDR2 ANQGSEA. CDR3 residues: CSGQGQVNTEAFF. In nucleotides, the CDR3 is TGCAGCGGGCAGGGACAGGTGAACACTGAAGCTTTCTTT.

Only a few counts were recorded for this clonotype. The chain combines TRBV2 with TRBJ1-2; 7 bases line up with TRBD1. Losses at the gene ends were 5 bases for V and 4 bases for J; bases not matched to a gene: 13. Germline V gives CDR1 SNHLY, CDR2 FYNNEI. This CDR3 has 16 residues. The CDR3 sequence is CASSFDRDPISYGYTF. The CDR3 DNA follows: TGTGCCAGCAGTTTCGACAGGGATCCGATTAGCTATGGCTACACCTTC.

This clonotype was observed once. V usage is TRBV29-1 and J usage is TRBJ2-7, with D possibly being TRBD1 (6 bases). Trimming took 5 bases from V and 7 from J, leaving 15 bases between them. Germline V gene lookup returns CDR1 SQVTM and CDR2 ANQGSEA. There are 12 residues in the CDR3. In DNA form, the CDR3 reads TGCAGCGTTATCCCCAGGGACAATGAGCAGTACTTC. Translated: CSVIPRDNEQYF.

The J gene is TRBJ1-2, the V gene TRBV2; 8 bases are a match to TRBD1. CDR3 size: 13 residues. Germline assignment: CDR1 SNHLY and CDR2 FYNNEI. Trimming removed 6 bases from V and 12 bases from J; junction bases left unmatched: 12. The CDR3 loop reads CASSEDRVEGHTF. The DNA of the CDR3 is TGTGCCAGCAGCGAGGACAGGGTAGAGGGCCACACCTTC.

This clonotype was picked up a small number of times. This chain uses TRBV12-3 or TRBV12-4 with TRBJ2-1; 10 bases agree with TRBD1. Germline trimming cut 8 bases from V and 7 bases from J; bases unmatched to any gene: 11. The CDR3 consists of 15 residues. DNA of the CDR3: TGTGCCAGCGCGATCTGGGGACAGGGGCAGAATGAGCAGTTCTTC. Protein sequence: CASAIWGQGQNEQFF.

The chain has TRBV20-1 and TRBJ1-2; maybe TRBD1 (5 bases). CDR3 length: 13 residues. Per the germline V gene, CDR1 is DFQATT and CDR2 is SNEGSKA (reference sequence). V was cut by 2 bases and J by 8 bases, with 15 bases left in between. CDR3 nucleotides: TGCAGTGCTAGACGTCCGCAGGGTTTCGGCTACACCTTC. Translating gives CSARRPQGFGYTF.

This clonotype has just a few counts. V is TRBV5-1 and J is TRBJ2-5; 9 positions agree with TRBD2. The CDR3 sequence is 14 residues long. The germline V gene encodes CDR1 SGHRS and CDR2 YFSETQ. V shed 4 bases and J 3 bases; nucleotides not matched to a gene: 4. The CDR3 DNA is TGCGCCAGCAGCCCGAGGACTAGCGAAGAGACCCAGTACTTC. This sequence encodes CASSPRTSEETQYF.

This chain uses TRBV2 with TRBJ2-7; 11 bases align to TRBD2. This CDR3 is 14 amino acids long. Germline V lookup: CDR1 SNHLY, CDR2 FYNNEI. Germline trimming cut 0 bases from V and 6 bases from J; bases unmatched to any gene: 1. CDR3 sequence reads: CASSEALAGGEQYF. Written as DNA, the CDR3 is TGTGCCAGCAGTGAAGCGCTAGCGGGAGGCGAGCAGTACTTC. Full variable domain (remainder filled in from reference TRBV2 and TRBJ2-7): EPEVTQTPSHQVTQMGQEVILRCVPISNHLYFYWYRQILGQKVEFLVSFYNNEISEKSEIFDDQFSVERPDGSNFTLKIRSTKLEDSAMYFCASSEALAGGEQYFGPGTRLTVT.

The rearrangement joins TRBV12-3 or TRBV12-4 to TRBJ2-1, with D perhaps TRBD2 (5 bases). Between the trimmed V and J ends, which lost 7 bases and 2 bases, there was a span of 9 bases. The CDR3 runs 13 residues. CDR3 coding DNA: TGTGCCAGCACCCTCGGGACCTACAATGAGCAGTTCTTC. Translated: CASTLGTYNEQFF.

This clonotype was seen only a few times. The chain joins TRBV29-1 to TRBJ1-1; tentatively, D is TRBD1 (6 bases). CDR3 size: 15 residues. Germline-derived CDR1 and CDR2 are SQVTM and ANQGSEA. The ends were cut back, 0 bases at V and 0 bases at J, with 11 bases in the middle. CDR3 sequence reads: CSVEDVQGMNTEAFF. The CDR3 nucleotides read TGCAGCGTTGAAGATGTACAGGGTATGAACACTGAAGCTTTCTTT.

This clonotype was detected only a few times. The rearrangement uses TRBV7-2 and TRBJ2-7; D is unresolved. Germline lookup yields CDR1 SGHTA and CDR2 FQGNSA. Trimming shortened V by 6 bases and J by 5 bases, and 14 bases separated the two germline ends. This CDR3 contains 13 residues. The CDR3 coding sequence is TGTGCCAGCAGGCGTCCCCCCACGAACGAGCAGTACTTC. Its protein product is CASRRPPTNEQYF.

The V call is TRBV27, the J call TRBJ1-1, with TRBD1 identical over 10 bases. Germline assignment: CDR1 MNHEY and CDR2 SMNVEV (reference sequence). The CDR3 consists of 15 residues. The V segment lost 0 bases and the J segment 5 bases; nucleotides outside the gene matches: 3. The CDR3 DNA sequence: TGTGCCAGCAGTTTATCCGGGACAGGGGTGACTGAAGCTTTCTTT. Protein sequence: CASSLSGTGVTEAFF.

The V gene is TRBV6-2 or TRBV6-3, the J gene TRBJ2-7, with 7 bases identical to TRBD2. Germline CDR1 MNHEY, CDR2 SVGEGT. CDR3 size: 15 residues. With 2 bases clipped from V and 3 bases from J, the junction kept 7 bases outside the gene matches. The chain's CDR3 is CASSYEGTSDYEQYF. The CDR3 nucleotides read TGTGCCAGCAGTTACGAAGGCACTAGCGACTACGAGCAGTACTTC.

The rearrangement joins TRBV28 to TRBJ2-5, with TRBD2 identical over 11 bases. Looked up from germline, CDR1 is MDHEN and CDR2 is SYDVKM. Losses at the gene ends were 10 bases for V and 7 bases for J; bases not matched to a gene: 17. The CDR3 sequence is 16 residues long. This CDR3 is CATGDLGLAVRWTQYF. Written as DNA, the CDR3 is TGTGCCACCGGGGACCTGGGACTAGCGGTCCGGTGGACCCAGTACTTC.

This sequence joins TRBV14 and TRBJ2-1; D remains unclear. Trimming cost V 3 bases and J 11 bases, with 14 bases left between them. There are 13 residues in the CDR3. CDR1 and CDR2 (germline): SGHDN, FVKESK. The CDR3 coding sequence is TGTGCCAGCAGCCAGCTAACGACCGGAAAGCAGTTCTTC. Its protein product is CASSQLTTGKQFF.

This chain links TRBV12-3 or TRBV12-4 with TRBJ2-5, with TRBD2 matching over 7 bases. V trimming: 5 bases; J trimming: 11 bases; junction bases outside the gene matches: 20. This CDR3 region has 16 residues. The CDR3 DNA reads as TGTGCCAGCAGTCCAACAGGCGGGAGTTCCCACAATGAGCAGTACTTC. Protein product: CASSPTGGSSHNEQYF.

CDR3 nucleotide sequence: TGCGCCAGCAGCGCCTGGAGGGGCAGTGGAGAGACCCAGTACTTC. Its translation: CASSAWRGSGETQYF. The chain employs TRBV5-1 and TRBJ2-5, with TRBD2 as a possible D gene (6 bases). Trimming cost V 4 bases and J 4 bases, with 17 bases left between them. Germline V gene data show CDR1 as SGHRS and CDR2 as YFSETQ. The CDR3 extends over 15 amino acids.

The CDR3 nucleotides are TGTGCCAGCAGTGAGGGGCCAGGTGCCGGCTACACCTTC. The encoded protein is CASSEGPGAGYTF. The chain uses TRBV2 and TRBJ1-2; D perhaps matches TRBD1 (5 bases). V lost 3 bases and J lost 8, with 13 bases in between. This CDR3 has 13 amino acids. Germline CDR1 reads SNHLY; CDR2 reads FYNNEI.

V usage is TRBV6-2 or TRBV6-3 and J usage is TRBJ2-1; D gene ambiguous. The last part of the DNA fits TRBJ2-7 better; the J call may be wrong. CDR1 is MNHEY and CDR2 is SVGEGT in the germline V gene. The CDR3 extends over 16 amino acids. CDR3 DNA: TGTGCCAGCAGTTACTCGGTTACCTCGATGAACAATGAGCAGTACTTC. Its translation: CASSYSVTSMNNEQYF.